This is a list of T cell receptor beta chains from one sample in a study of cytomegalovirus exposure and HLA in healthy donors. Measured with immunoSEQ multiplex PCR; TCRdb has only the in-frame clones, and not every one. The profile shows under 150,000 clones, approximately 80% of them singletons. Sequenced material: PBMCs. The receptors shown here come from a woman aged 40 to 50 in good health and CMV-seronegative. CDR3s include the opening cysteine and the closing phenylalanine or tryptophan. A D gene is named only where the DNA matches it firmly. Clone size, where shown, is once, few, many, or a class for clones that have expanded.

clone_size,j_call,v_call,d_call,cdr3_nt,cdr3_aa
.,TRBJ1-4,TRBV5-4,TRBD1,TGTGCCAGCAGCCTGGACAGGGGTATCGAAAAACTGTTTTTT,CASSLDRGIEKLFF
once,TRBJ2-2,TRBV5-1,TRBD2,TGCGCCAGCAGCTGGGGACTAGCGGGGGGGCAGAACACCGGGGAGCTGTTTTTT,CASSWGLAGGQNTGELFF
.,TRBJ2-2,TRBV5-1,TRBD2,TGCGCCAGCAGCGCCCTAGCGGGGAGGAACACCGGGGAGCTGTTTTTT,CASSALAGRNTGELFF
.,TRBJ2-1,TRBV9,.,TGTGCCAGCAGCGTGGCCATCAGCTCCTACAATGAGCAGTTCTTC,CASSVAISSYNEQFF
.,TRBJ1-1,TRBV30,.,TGTGCCTGGACTAAGAACACTGAAGCTTTCTTT,CAWTKNTEAFF
.,TRBJ1-1,TRBV7-2,.,TGTGCCAGCAGCCTTAGGGGGGAGGGGGCTTTCTTT,CASSLRGEGAFF
.,TRBJ1-2,TRBV6-1,TRBD1,TGTGCCAGCAGGGATCAACAGGGGGCCTATGGCTACACCTTC,CASRDQQGAYGYTF
.,TRBJ2-7,TRBV2,.,TGTGCCAGCAGTGAAGAAGCAGGCTACGAGCAGTACTTC,CASSEEAGYEQYF
.,TRBJ2-3,TRBV10-3,.,TGTGCCATCAGTGAGTCGCGGAGGGAATCGCAGTATTTT,CAISESRRESQYF
once,TRBJ1-5,TRBV6-4,.,TGTGCCAGCAGCCTTAGTAGCAATCAGCCCCAGCATTTT,CASSLSSNQPQHF
.,TRBJ1-1,TRBV7-8,.,TGTGCCAGCAGCTTAGGGTGGGAGACTGAAGCTTTCTTT,CASSLGWETEAFF
.,TRBJ2-7,TRBV4-1,TRBD1,TGCGCCAGCAGCCAAGAAGGGACAGCCCTCTCCTACGAGCAGTACTTC,CASSQEGTALSYEQYF
.,TRBJ2-2,TRBV9,TRBD1,TGTGCCAGCAGCGGTCCGGGACAGGGTTTACTGGGGAACACCGGGGAGCTGTTTTTT,CASSGPGQGLLGNTGELFF
.,TRBJ2-2,TRBV19,.,TGTGCCAGTAGTCGGGCGGTCCAGGGCGGGGAGCTGTTTTTT,CASSRAVQGGELFF
.,TRBJ2-3,TRBV9,TRBD2,TGTGCCAGCAGCGTGGGACTAGCGGGAGCCAGTAGCACAGATACGCAGTATTTT,CASSVGLAGASSTDTQYF
.,TRBJ2-6,TRBV9,.,TGTGCCAGCAGCGGGACATTATTCAGTGGGGCCAACGTCCTGACTTTC,CASSGTLFSGANVLTF
.,TRBJ2-2,TRBV5-1,TRBD1,TGCGCCAGCAGCTTGGGGAAGACAGGGTTATCCGGGGAGCTGTTTTTT,CASSLGKTGLSGELFF
.,TRBJ2-7,TRBV27,TRBD1,TGTGCCAGCAGAAGGGACAGGGAGGGCAAACAGTACTTC,CASRRDREGKQYF
.,TRBJ1-5,TRBV5-4,TRBD1,TGTGCCAGCAGCTTGGGGGGACAGGCTGATCAGCCCCAGCATTTT,CASSLGGQADQPQHF
.,TRBJ2-5,TRBV19,.,TGTGCCAGTAGTATACCGGGTCGTAGGGAGACCCAGTACTTC,CASSIPGRRETQYF
.,TRBJ1-2,TRBV9,.,TGTGCCAGCAGCGGTCTTTTATCGTATGGCTACACCTTC,CASSGLLSYGYTF
.,TRBJ2-5,TRBV28,TRBD2,TGTGCCAGCAGTTTATACCTCACGGGGGGGAGCCCCGACTTC,CASSLYLTGGSPDF
.,TRBJ2-7,TRBV7-7,.,TGTGCCAGCAGCTTAGCCGGGGCCTACGAGCAGTACTTC,CASSLAGAYEQYF
few,TRBJ1-1,TRBV7-2,TRBD1,TGTGCCAGCAGCTTTGGACAGGGATTCACTGAAGCTTTCTTT,CASSFGQGFTEAFF
.,TRBJ1-6,TRBV28,.,TGTGCCAGCAGTCCCTCTGGTGGGCATTCACCCCTCCACTTT,CASSPSGGHSPLHF
.,TRBJ2-2,TRBV7-2,TRBD1,TGTGCCAGCAGCCTTCAGGGGGTTATTAACACCGGGGAGCTGTTTTTT,CASSLQGVINTGELFF
once,TRBJ1-2,TRBV9,.,TGTGCCAGCAGGGGGGAGGAAGCTAACTATGGCTACACCTTC,CASRGEEANYGYTF
.,TRBJ2-3,TRBV15,.,TGTGCCACCAGCAGAGGACAGGGCACAGATACGCAGTATTTT,CATSRGQGTDTQYF
once,TRBJ2-5,TRBV30,.,TGTGCCGGAGGAAGAGGCTTAATGGGTCAAGAGACCCAGTACTTC,CAGGRGLMGQETQYF
.,TRBJ1-1,TRBV9,TRBD1,TGTGCCAGCAGCGTAACAGGGGGCGCGGGCACTGAAGCTTTCTTT,CASSVTGGAGTEAFF
.,TRBJ1-3,TRBV7-9,TRBD1,TGTGCCAGCAGCCTAGAGGGAGGACAGGGTACCGGAAACACCATATATTTT,CASSLEGGQGTGNTIYF
.,TRBJ2-7,TRBV30,TRBD2,TGTGCCTGGAATCTAGCGGGAGCACACGAGCAGTACTTC,CAWNLAGAHEQYF